The next 28 T cell receptor beta chains were all read from a single sample in a study of beta chain features in type 1 diabetes. Reverse transcription of all isolated RNA meant that expressed TCRB transcripts were sequenced. Using immunoSEQ multiplex PCR, the repertoire was profiled, and TCRdb retains in-frame clones only, with some absent. This table has under 45,000 clones, roughly 50% appearing once. The specimen was stem cell memory CD4+ T cells from blood. These TCRs come from a woman aged 25 to 45 in good health.

The chain carries TRBV5-1 and TRBJ2-7; 7 bases map to TRBD1. Germline CDR1 SGHRS, CDR2 YFSETQ. The trim removed 3 bases at V and 2 bases at J, leaving 5 bases unmatched. There are 14 residues in the CDR3. This chain's CDR3 is CASSWLTGTYEQYF. CDR3 nucleotide sequence: TGCGCCAGCAGCTGGTTGACAGGGACCTACGAGCAGTACTTC. Full variable domain (missing parts from reference TRBV5-1 and TRBJ2-7): KAGVTQTPRYLIKTRGQQVTLSCSPISGHRSVSWYQQTPGQGLQFLFEYFSETQRNKGNFPGRFSGRQFSNSRSEMNVSTLELGDSALYLCASSWLTGTYEQYFGPGTRLTVT.

The J gene is TRBJ2-3, the V gene TRBV7-2, with D possibly being TRBD2 (5 bases). CDR1 is SGHTA, CDR2 FQGNSA, per germline. The CDR3 covers 15 residues. Trimming shortened V by 1 base and J by 4 bases, and 12 bases separated the two germline ends. The CDR3 sequence is CASSLVVVRADTQYF. DNA of the CDR3: TGTGCCAGCAGCTTAGTGGTTGTGAGGGCAGATACGCAGTATTTT.

This clone was seen a handful of times. This sequence joins TRBV2 and TRBJ2-7; a possible D gene is TRBD1 (6 bases). Trimming stripped 1 base from V and 3 bases from J, with 13 bases between. In germline, CDR1 is SNHLY, CDR2 FYNNEI. CDR3 length: 15 residues. The CDR3: CASSEVVQGRYEQYF. The CDR3 region has the DNA TGTGCCAGCAGTGAAGTGGTGCAGGGGCGCTACGAGCAGTACTTC. Full variable domain (rest looked up from reference TRBV2 and TRBJ2-7): EPEVTQTPSHQVTQMGQEVILRCVPISNHLYFYWYRQILGQKVEFLVSFYNNEISEKSEIFDDQFSVERPDGSNFTLKIRSTKLEDSAMYFCASSEVVQGRYEQYFGPGTRLTVT.

The table lists this clone with a few counts. J is TRBJ2-5 and V is TRBV7-3; TRBD2 might be the D (5 bases). V lost 3 bases, J lost 5 bases, and 10 bases lay in between. Per the germline V gene, CDR1 is SGHTA and CDR2 is FQGTGA. The CDR3 is 13 amino acids. The CDR3 here is CASSFQSGETQYF. The CDR3 DNA follows: TGTGCCAGCAGCTTCCAGTCGGGGGAGACCCAGTACTTC.

The chain employs TRBV28 and TRBJ2-3; D is perhaps TRBD2 (6 bases). Looked up from germline, CDR1 is MDHEN and CDR2 is SYDVKM. Trimming removed 3 bases from V and 4 bases from J, with 8 bases in between. CDR3 size: 13 residues. The CDR3 sequence: CASSFRLADTQYF. The CDR3 coding sequence is TGTGCCAGCAGTTTCCGACTAGCAGATACGCAGTATTTT.

The chain recombines TRBV14 with TRBJ2-5, with D uncertain. This CDR3 comprises 12 residues. Germline V lookup: CDR1 SGHDN, CDR2 FVKESK. With 3 bases removed from V and 2 bases from J, the gap between germline ends came to 4 bases. CDR3 bases: TGTGCCAGCAGCCACCTTCAAGAGACCCAGTACTTC. The encoded protein is CASSHLQETQYF.

The chain has TRBV30 and TRBJ2-1; D is unclear. Germline CDR1 reads GTSNPN; CDR2 reads SVGIG (reference sequence). The CDR3 spans 14 residues. Between the trimmed V and J ends, which lost 3 bases and 3 bases, there was a span of 12 bases. In DNA form, the CDR3 reads TGTGCCTGGAGGAGTGCGCGTCTCTACAATGAGCAGTTCTTC. It is translated as CAWRSARLYNEQFF. Full variable domain (rest looked up from reference TRBV30 and TRBJ2-1): SQTIHQWPATLVQPVGSPLSLECTVEGTSNPNLYWYRQAAGRGLQLLFYSVGIGQISSEVPQNLSASRPQDRQFILSSKKLLLSDSGFYLCAWRSARLYNEQFFGPGTRLTVL.

This clone has just a few counts. The chain joins TRBV28 to TRBJ1-5, with unresolved D. Looked up from germline, CDR1 is MDHEN and CDR2 is SYDVKM. Trimming left V 6 bases short and J 7 bases short, with 10 bases between. This CDR3 region has 12 residues. The CDR3 nucleotides are TGTGCCAGCAGCCAAGAGAGGCAGCCCCAGCATTTT. It yields the protein CASSQERQPQHF. The full variable domain, with the rest looked up from reference TRBV28 and TRBJ1-5, is DVKVTQSSRYLVKRTGEKVFLECVQDMDHENMFWYRQDPGLGLRLIYFSYDVKMKEKGDIPEGYSVSREKKERFSLILESASTNQTSMYLCASSQERQPQHFGDGTRLSIL.

This sequence joins TRBV21-1 and TRBJ2-1; TRBD2, the D gene given by the table, was not confirmed from the DNA. TRBV21-1 is a pseudogene. This CDR3 contains 17 residues. The CDR3 loop is CASSKDEAGAIYNEQFF. CDR3 DNA: TGTGCCAGCAGCAAAGACGAGGCGGGAGCCATATACAATGAGCAGTTCTTC.

The chain is built from TRBV11-3 and TRBJ2-3; 9 nucleotides match TRBD1. V dropped 2 bases and J dropped 4; count of bases not matched to a gene: 16. CDR1 SGHNT and CDR2 YENEEA come from the germline V gene. CDR3 size: 19 residues. CDR3 DNA sequence: TGTGCCAGCAGCTTAACCCATATGGGGACAGGGATTGTGGCAGATACGCAGTATTTT. Translation: CASSLTHMGTGIVADTQYF.

The rearrangement links TRBV7-2 to TRBJ2-3; 12 nucleotides agree with TRBD2. In germline, CDR1 is SGHTA, CDR2 FQGNSA. After removal of 1 base from V and 8 bases from J, the junction contained 4 bases not matched to a gene. CDR3 size: 15 residues. The CDR3 protein is CASSLETSGSSTQYF. In nucleotides, the CDR3 is TGTGCCAGCAGCTTAGAGACTAGCGGGAGTTCTACGCAGTATTTT.

The chain uses TRBV2 and TRBJ2-1; no clear D gene. Trimming pared 8 bases from V and 0 bases from J, leaving 14 bases between. In germline, CDR1 is SNHLY, CDR2 FYNNEI. This CDR3 has 15 residues. CDR3 DNA sequence: TGTGCCAGCTGGCTAGACCTTAGCTCCTACAATGAGCAGTTCTTC. It codes for CASWLDLSSYNEQFF.

In regard to this clone: The sample has other DNA sequences that encode this CDR3 too. The chain uses TRBV18 and TRBJ2-5, with TRBD1 as a possible D gene (5 bases). Germline values: CDR1 KGHSH, CDR2 LQKENI. V lost 1 base and J 2 bases, leaving 8 bases between the germline ends. The CDR3 is 14 amino acids. CDR3 DNA sequence: TGTGCCAGCTCACCACGCCAGGGTCAAGAGACCCAGTACTTC. Protein product: CASSPRQGQETQYF.

The count of this clone is one. This chain connects TRBV11-3 to TRBJ2-2; a weak D match, TRBD2 (6 bases). Germline V gene sequence: CDR1 SGHNT, CDR2 YENEEA. V was shortened by 5 bases and J by 0 bases, with 10 bases between the two germline ends. The CDR3 is made up of 15 amino acids. CDR3 loop: CASSRDWPNTGELFF. CDR3 DNA sequence: TGTGCCAGCAGCAGGGACTGGCCGAACACCGGGGAGCTGTTTTTT.

V and J are TRBV18 and TRBJ1-1; weak D call: TRBD1 (5 bases). V was pared by 3 bases and J by 0 bases, with 11 bases between. The CDR3 is 15 residues long. Germline-derived CDR1 and CDR2 are KGHSH and LQKENI. CDR3 region: CASSPFRDLNTEAFF. For the CDR3, the DNA is TGTGCCAGCTCACCGTTCAGGGACTTGAACACTGAAGCTTTCTTT.

This clone was counted only a few times. The rearrangement uses TRBV29-1 and TRBJ2-1, with 11 bases that match TRBD2. The germline gives CDR1 SQVTM, CDR2 ANQGSEA. CDR3 size: 14 residues. V was clipped by 7 bases and J by 4 bases; unmatched bases: 6. CDR3 amino acids: CSALRTSGYNEQFF. The DNA of the CDR3 is TGCAGCGCCCTCCGGACTAGCGGGTACAATGAGCAGTTCTTC.

This clone occurred a few times. The CDR3 reads CASSQEWGEFFNQPQHF. As DNA, the CDR3 is TGTGCCAGCAGCCAAGAGTGGGGAGAATTTTTCAATCAGCCCCAGCATTTT. The rearrangement joins TRBV4-2 to TRBJ1-5; no clear D. The CDR3 consists of 17 residues. V was cut by 0 bases and J by 3 bases, with 15 bases left in between. Germline V lookup: CDR1 LGHNA, CDR2 YNFKEQ.

J is TRBJ2-1 and V is TRBV7-2, with D possibly matching TRBD1 (5 bases). The germline CDR1 and CDR2 sequences are SGHTA and FQGNSA. CDR3 length: 14 amino acids. V was pared by 5 bases and J by 4 bases, with 12 bases between. The chain's CDR3 is CASSHRGGYNEQFF. The CDR3 DNA follows: TGTGCCAGCAGCCATAGGGGTGGGTACAATGAGCAGTTCTTC.

The chain couples TRBV29-1 to TRBJ2-1, with 14 bases lining up with TRBD2. Looked up from germline, CDR1 is SQVTM and CDR2 is ANQGSEA. The CDR3 contains 15 residues. The J segment lost 8 bases and the V segment lost 4 bases, leaving 7 bases of the junction unmatched. As DNA, the CDR3 is TGCAGCGTTGGTGAGACTAGCGGGAGGGCCTATGAGCAGTTCTTC. Translating gives CSVGETSGRAYEQFF.

This chain joins TRBV28 and TRBJ2-7; D gene ambiguous. The CDR3 loop spans 12 amino acids. Germline lookup yields CDR1 MDHEN and CDR2 SYDVKM. Trimming cost V 6 bases and J 5 bases, with 11 bases left between them. The CDR3, as DNA: TGTGCCAGCAGGGGCCCCCTGGACGAGCAGTACTTC. Translated, it gives CASRGPLDEQYF.

CDR3 loop: CASSLRPGQGSYNEQFF. CDR3 coding DNA: TGTGCCAGCAGTTTACGTCCGGGACAAGGCTCCTACAATGAGCAGTTCTTC. The chain recombines TRBV28 with TRBJ2-1; maybe TRBD1 (6 bases). Germline lookup yields CDR1 MDHEN and CDR2 SYDVKM. V lost 2 bases and J lost 0, with 14 bases in between. The CDR3 extends over 17 amino acids.

The chain is built from TRBV6-5 and TRBJ2-6; no firm D call. Trimming cost V 0 bases and J 0 bases, with 3 bases left between them. This CDR3 has 15 amino acids. CDR1 and CDR2 (germline): MNHEY, SVGAGI. Here the CDR3 reads CASSYSRSGANVLTF. The CDR3 DNA is TGTGCCAGCAGTTACTCCCGCTCTGGGGCCAACGTCCTGACTTTC.

The V call is TRBV5-1, the J call TRBJ2-5; a possible D gene is TRBD1 (5 bases). The J call may not be correct, given that the DNA end is closer to TRBJ2-7. CDR1 SGHRS and CDR2 YFSETQ come from the germline V gene. The CDR3 is made up of 12 amino acids. CDR3 sequence: CASSLGVREQYF. Here the CDR3 DNA reads TGCGCCAGCAGCTTAGGGGTCCGCGAGCAGTACTTC.

The V gene is TRBV9, the J gene TRBJ2-5, with 7 bases fitting TRBD2. Germline CDR1 and CDR2: SGDLS and YYNGEE. J gave up 0 bases and V 0 bases, and 11 bases lay outside the gene matches. The length of the CDR3 is 18 residues. CDR3 amino acids: CASSVGRGSARNQETQYF. The CDR3 nucleotides read TGTGCCAGCAGCGTAGGGCGCGGGAGTGCCCGTAACCAAGAGACCCAGTACTTC. The variable domain in full, with the rest retrieved from reference TRBV9 and TRBJ2-5, is DSGVTQTPKHLITATGQRVTLRCSPRSGDLSVYWYQQSLDQGLQFLIQYYNGEERAKGNILERFSAQQFPDLHSELNLSSLELGDSALYFCASSVGRGSARNQETQYFGPGTRLLVL.

This clone was seen a few times. The genes are TRBV19 and TRBJ2-7; 7 nucleotides align to TRBD1. J was trimmed by 6 bases and V by 4 bases; bases with no gene match: 9. There are 14 residues in the CDR3. Germline values: CDR1 LNHDA, CDR2 SQIVND (reference sequence). CDR3 residues: CASSTTGVHSEQYF. CDR3 coding DNA: TGTGCCAGTAGTACCACAGGGGTACACTCCGAGCAGTACTTC.

This clone was observed a single time. The chain employs TRBV15 and TRBJ1-6; TRBD1 is a possible D gene (5 bases). V was shortened by 0 bases and J by 6 bases, with 24 bases between the two germline ends. The CDR3 totals 20 residues. Germline V gene data show CDR1 as LNHNV and CDR2 as YYDKDF (reference sequence). In nucleotides, the CDR3 is TGTGCCACCAGCAGAGAAAGTGGGACCCCTCTTGGGAGGAGTAATTCACCCCTCCACTTT. Translating gives CATSRESGTPLGRSNSPLHF.

The gene calls are TRBV7-8 and TRBJ2-7; tentative D call: TRBD1 (5 bases). Germline CDR1 SGHVS, CDR2 FQNEAQ. V lost 3 bases to trimming and J lost 0 bases, with 12 bases between them. This CDR3 comprises 15 residues. The CDR3 sequence is CASSFATESSYEQYF. As DNA, the CDR3 is TGTGCCAGCAGCTTCGCGACAGAATCCTCCTACGAGCAGTACTTC.

The rearrangement uses TRBV7-2 and TRBJ2-7; 8 bases match TRBD2. CDR3 length: 16 amino acids. J gave up 0 bases and V 1 base, and 5 bases lay outside the gene matches. The germline gives CDR1 SGHTA, CDR2 FQGNSA. CDR3 residues: CASSLEELAGSYEQYF. Written as DNA, the CDR3 is TGTGCCAGCAGCTTAGAAGAGCTAGCGGGCTCCTACGAGCAGTACTTC.